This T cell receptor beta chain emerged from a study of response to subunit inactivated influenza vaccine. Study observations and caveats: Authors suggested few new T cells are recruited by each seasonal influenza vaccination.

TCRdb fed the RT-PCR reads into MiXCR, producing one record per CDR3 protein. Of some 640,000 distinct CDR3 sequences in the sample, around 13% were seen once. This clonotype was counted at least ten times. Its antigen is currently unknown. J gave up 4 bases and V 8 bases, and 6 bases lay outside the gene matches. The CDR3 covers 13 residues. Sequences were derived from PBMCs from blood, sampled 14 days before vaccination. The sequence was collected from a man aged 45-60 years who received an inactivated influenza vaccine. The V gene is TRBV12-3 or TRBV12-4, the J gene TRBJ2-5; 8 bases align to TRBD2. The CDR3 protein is CASSLREGETQYF. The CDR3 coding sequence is TGTGCCAGCTCACTACGGGAGGGAGAGACCCAGTACTTC.